This paragraph reports one T cell receptor (beta chain). The PCR was carried out with 60 Vbeta primers and 13 Jbeta primers. Repertoires were generated with immunoSEQ multiplex PCR, while TCRdb's copy carries only in-frame clones and drops some. Seen here are around 130,000 clones, about 83% observed once, and the top ten hold around 1.3%. Germline V lookup: CDR1 MGHDK, CDR2 SYGVNS. Trimming at V came to 4 bases and at J to 0 bases, leaving 10 bases not matched to a gene. CDR3 length equals 18 residues. This specimen comes from a study of cytomegalovirus exposure and HLA in healthy donors. This TCR came from a girl aged 2 to 10 in good health and CMV-seronegative. The specimen was PBMCs. The rearrangement uses TRBV25-1 and TRBJ2-3; 10 bases map to TRBD2. The CDR3 DNA is TGTGCCAGCAGTGTGGGGTGGACTAGCGGATCTAGCACAGATACGCAGTATTTT. Translating it yields CASSVGWTSGSSTDTQYF.